The present T cell receptor beta chain was sequenced within a study of cytomegalovirus exposure and HLA in healthy donors. The CDR3 consists of 16 residues. V was clipped by 3 bases and J by 4 bases, with 17 bases between them. The germline CDR1 and CDR2 sequences are SGHDT and YYEEEE. In the case of this clone: Its antigen is still unknown.

In the PCR, 60 Vbeta and 13 Jbeta primers were used. Method: immunoSEQ multiplex PCR; TCRdb's copy keeps in-frame clones and lacks some. The profile shows 80,000 to 100,000 clones, 65% to 80% of them singletons. Study-wide points: When the data were analyzed later, several of the most significant clusters appeared to be linked to common viral pathogens. Clonal expansion, a later analysis showed, was greater in HLA-associated TCR beta chains than in equally common others.

The sample taken for sequencing was PBMCs. The chain links TRBV5-6 to TRBJ1-3; perhaps TRBD1 as D (6 bases). The clonotype was recovered from a woman aged 18-35 years in good health and CMV-seropositive. CDR3 amino acids: CASSSRTGIAGNTIYF. The CDR3 DNA reads TGTGCCAGCAGCTCCAGAACAGGGATAGCGGGAAACACCATATATTTT.